The next 27 T cell receptor beta chains were all read from a single sample in a study of response to subunit inactivated influenza vaccine. TCRdb reprocessed the RT-PCR reads via MiXCR and lists one record per CDR3 protein. The table has 650,000 to 800,000 distinct CDR3 sequences, roughly 20% seen once; the top ten hold roughly a tenth. The specimen was PBMCs from blood, collected 4 to 6 days after vaccination. The receptors shown here come from a man aged 45-65 years who received an inactivated influenza vaccine.

V gene TRBV5-1 combines with J gene TRBJ2-3; D remains unclear. The CDR3 sequence is 15 residues long. V gave up 2 bases and J gave up 4 bases, with 14 bases separating them. The germline V gene has CDR1 SGHRS and CDR2 YFSETQ. For the CDR3, the DNA is TGCGCCAGCAGCTTTACGGCATCTTCGGCAGATACGCAGTATTTT. It yields the protein CASSFTASSADTQYF. Full variable domain (missing parts from reference TRBV5-1 and TRBJ2-3): KAGVTQTPRYLIKTRGQQVTLSCSPISGHRSVSWYQQTPGQGLQFLFEYFSETQRNKGNFPGRFSGRQFSNSRSEMNVSTLELGDSALYLCASSFTASSADTQYFGPGTRLTVL.

This clonotype was detected only a few times. The rearrangement links TRBV4-2 to TRBJ1-6, with unresolved D. Trimming left V 1 base short and J 5 bases short, with 9 bases between. This CDR3 region has 15 residues. The germline V gene encodes CDR1 LGHNA and CDR2 YNFKEQ. CDR3 sequence: CASSQAMLNNSPLHF. The CDR3, as DNA: TGTGCCAGCAGCCAAGCGATGCTCAATAATTCACCCCTCCACTTT.

There are many counts of this clonotype. The gene calls are TRBV18 and TRBJ1-2; 10 nucleotides line up with TRBD1. The CDR3 is 15 amino acids. Per the germline V gene, CDR1 is KGHSH and CDR2 is LQKENI. V dropped 8 bases and J dropped 0; count of bases not matched to a gene: 6. The CDR3 nucleotides read TGTGCCAGCAGCCCCGGGACAGGGGCTAACTATGGCTACACCTTC. It codes for CASSPGTGANYGYTF.

The J gene is TRBJ2-7, the V gene TRBV7-6; D gene unclear. Germline V CDR1 and CDR2: SGHVS, FNYEAQ. V was trimmed by 5 bases and J by 2 bases, leaving 19 bases between them. This CDR3 region has 16 residues. The CDR3 nucleotides read TGTGCCAGCAGCCCAACAACCCTTTCACGACCCTACGAGCAGTACTTC. This translates into CASSPTTLSRPYEQYF.

This chain links TRBV10-3 with TRBJ2-3, with D uncertain. This CDR3 has 12 residues. Germline assignment: CDR1 ENHRY and CDR2 SYGVKD. Trimming stripped 10 bases from V and 4 bases from J, with 12 bases between. The CDR3 protein is CATWLGSDTQYF. The CDR3 bases are TGTGCCACGTGGCTGGGGTCAGATACGCAGTATTTT.

CDR3 nucleotide sequence: TGTGCCAGCAGCCAAGATAATCCGGGGGCCTACGAGCAGTACTTC. Protein sequence: CASSQDNPGAYEQYF. The V call is TRBV3-1, the J call TRBJ2-7, with a weak D call TRBD2 (6 bases). Per the germline V gene, CDR1 is LGHDT and CDR2 is YNNKEL (reference sequence). There are 15 residues in the CDR3. V gave up 0 bases and J gave up 2 bases, with 11 bases separating them.

This clonotype was observed a handful of times. The chain recombines TRBV20-1 with TRBJ1-1; D uncertain. Germline V CDR1 and CDR2: DFQATT, SNEGSKA (reference sequence). V lost 2 bases and J lost 4, with 11 bases in between. This CDR3 has 13 residues. The CDR3 loop is CSARSRGGTEAFF. DNA for the CDR3: TGCAGTGCTAGATCCCGAGGAGGCACTGAAGCTTTCTTT.

The table lists this clonotype with a few counts. The chain is built from TRBV20-1 and TRBJ2-7; the match to TRBD2 covers 8 bases. Germline CDR1 is DFQATT and CDR2 is SNEGSKA (reference sequence). CDR3 size: 13 residues. Losses at the gene ends were 4 bases for V and 2 bases for J; bases not matched to a gene: 4. CDR3 nucleotide sequence: TGCAGTGCTAAGAGACTAGCGACCTACGAGCAGTACTTC. It yields the protein CSAKRLATYEQYF.

The chain couples TRBV11-2 to TRBJ2-1; 7 bases are a match to TRBD1. Germline-derived CDR1 and CDR2 are SGHAT and FQNNGV. After removal of 5 bases from V and 8 bases from J, the junction contained 12 bases not matched to a gene. The CDR3 has 15 residues. The CDR3 loop reads CASSPLLTGFDEQFF. CDR3 sequence (DNA): TGTGCCAGCAGCCCTCTCCTGACAGGGTTCGATGAGCAGTTCTTC.

This clonotype was detected a few times. The CDR3 DNA sequence: TGTGCCAGCAGCCAAGGGCAGCTGGATGGCTACACCTTC. It encodes CASSQGQLDGYTF. The chain is built from TRBV7-9 and TRBJ1-2, with D hard to call. Germline lookup yields CDR1 SEHNR and CDR2 FQNEAQ (reference sequence). This CDR3 is built from 13 residues. V shed 5 bases and J shed 6 bases, with 13 bases lying between them.

V gene TRBV20-1 combines with J gene TRBJ2-1; tentatively, D is TRBD2 (6 bases). Germline CDR1 is DFQATT and CDR2 is SNEGSKA (reference sequence). V shed 6 bases and J shed 2 bases, with 14 bases lying between them. The CDR3 totals 14 residues. CDR3 in amino acids: CSATWRVTYNEQFF. Here the CDR3 DNA reads TGCAGTGCCACATGGAGGGTAACCTACAATGAGCAGTTCTTC.

This clonotype was counted only a few times. As DNA, the CDR3 is TGTGCCACCAGCAACCTAGGGACAGGGCTTAGGTACGAGCAGTACTTC. Translated, it gives CATSNLGTGLRYEQYF. The chain uses TRBV15 and TRBJ2-7, with 9 positions matching TRBD1. The trim removed 4 bases at V and 4 bases at J, leaving 11 bases unmatched. This CDR3 contains 16 residues. The germline gives CDR1 LNHNV, CDR2 YYDKDF (reference sequence). Full variable domain (outside the CDR3, taken from reference TRBV15 and TRBJ2-7): DAMVIQNPRYQVTQFGKPVTLSCSQTLNHNVMYWYQQKSSQAPKLLFHYYDKDFNNEADTPDNFQSRRPNTSFCFLDIRSPGLGDTAMYLCATSNLGTGLRYEQYFGPGTRLTVT.

The V gene is TRBV4-1, the J gene TRBJ2-7; TRBD2 agrees at 8 bases. J was trimmed by 6 bases and V by 2 bases; bases with no gene match: 9. CDR3 length: 15 amino acids. The germline CDR1 and CDR2 sequences are MGHRA and YSYEKL. The CDR3 protein is CASSQSIVAGLEQYF. The DNA for the CDR3 is TGCGCCAGCAGCCAAAGTATCGTAGCGGGGCTCGAGCAGTACTTC.

The rearrangement links TRBV29-1 to TRBJ2-7, with D perhaps matching TRBD2 (6 bases). Germline-derived CDR1 and CDR2 are SQVTM and ANQGSEA. The CDR3 contains 13 residues. The germline V and J ends were trimmed by 4 bases and 2 bases, with 12 bases remaining between them. As DNA, the CDR3 is TGCAGCGTTGGGGAGGCGCCTACCTACGAGCAGTACTTC. Translation gives CSVGEAPTYEQYF.

J is TRBJ2-3 and V is TRBV5-1, with 7 bases aligning to TRBD1. This CDR3 comprises 14 residues. The ends lost 5 bases at V and 1 base at J; junction bases unmatched: 4. In germline, CDR1 is SGHRS, CDR2 YFSETQ. Here the CDR3 DNA reads TGCGCCAGCAGTATAGGACAGGGCACAGATACGCAGTATTTT. As protein: CASSIGQGTDTQYF.

A few counts support this clonotype. This chain's CDR3 is CASSDFLATDTQYF. The DNA for the CDR3 is TGCGCCAGCAGTGACTTTCTAGCTACCGATACGCAGTATTTT. The genes are TRBV10-2 and TRBJ2-3; D possibly corresponds to TRBD2 (5 bases). Trimming took off 3 bases at V and 6 bases at J, with 13 bases between the two ends. The CDR3 is 14 residues long. Germline V lookup: CDR1 WSHSY, CDR2 SAAADI.

This clonotype was recorded many times. The chain links TRBV7-9 to TRBJ2-1; D is unresolved. Trimming stripped 3 bases from V and 8 bases from J, with 11 bases between. Germline V gene lookup returns CDR1 SEHNR and CDR2 FQNEAQ (reference sequence). The CDR3 consists of 13 residues. This chain's CDR3 is CASSLFGVDEQFF. The CDR3 DNA reads as TGTGCCAGCAGCTTGTTCGGCGTCGATGAGCAGTTCTTC. The full variable domain, its missing parts supplied by reference TRBV7-9 and TRBJ2-1, is DTGVSQNPRHKITKRGQNVTFRCDPISEHNRLYWYRQTLGQGPEFLTYFQNEAQLEKSRLLSDRFSAERPKGSFSTLEIQRTEQGDSAMYLCASSLFGVDEQFFGPGTRLTVL.

This clonotype was detected only a few times. The chain has TRBV5-1 and TRBJ2-1, with a tentative D call TRBD2 (6 bases). The V and J ends lost 4 bases and 13 bases respectively, with 12 bases between them. Germline V lookup: CDR1 SGHRS, CDR2 YFSETQ. The CDR3 is 11 residues long. The CDR3 sequence: CASSTGLLQFF. The CDR3 DNA reads as TGCGCCAGCAGCACAGGACTATTACAGTTCTTC.

CDR3 nucleotides: TGCAGTGCGTCTCGGGGGGGGAGCTACGAGCAGTACTTC. Translated: CSASRGGSYEQYF. The chain employs TRBV20-1 and TRBJ2-7; 8 nucleotides agree with TRBD2. CDR3 size: 13 residues. From germline, CDR1 is DFQATT and CDR2 SNEGSKA (reference sequence). With V trimmed by 6 bases and J by 3 bases, 7 bases remained unmatched.

V usage is TRBV19 and J usage is TRBJ1-1, with TRBD1 as a possible D gene (6 bases). Germline lookup yields CDR1 LNHDA and CDR2 SQIVND (reference sequence). V was cut by 3 bases and J by 0 bases, with 11 bases left in between. The CDR3 is 15 amino acids. The DNA of the CDR3 is TGTGCCAGTAGTATCCCCGGACAGATGAACACTGAAGCTTTCTTT. Translating gives CASSIPGQMNTEAFF.

About this clonotype itself: The germline gene is not matched at one end of the junction; a read error may be the cause. The chain combines TRBV4-2 with TRBJ2-7; 7 bases line up with TRBD1. The germline V gene encodes CDR1 LGHNA and CDR2 YNFKEQ. This CDR3 has 14 residues. The CDR3, as DNA: TGTGCCATCAGCACCCGACAGGGTTTCTACGAGCAGTACTTC. The encoded protein is CAISTRQGFYEQYF.

In this sample, this clonotype turned up many times. The chain couples TRBV7-9 to TRBJ2-7; D unclear. V was clipped by 5 bases and J by 4 bases, with 12 bases between them. The length of the CDR3 is 13 residues. Germline values: CDR1 SEHNR, CDR2 FQNEAQ (reference sequence). In DNA, the CDR3 is TGTGCCAGCAGCGCAGCCCCAGTTTACGAGCAGTACTTC. It yields the protein CASSAAPVYEQYF.

The V gene is TRBV7-2, the J gene TRBJ2-5; possibly TRBD2 for D (6 bases). The germline V and J ends were trimmed by 4 bases and 7 bases, with 7 bases remaining between them. This CDR3 has 11 amino acids. Looked up from germline, CDR1 is SGHTA and CDR2 is FQGNSA. CDR3 sequence: CASSSGGTQYF. The CDR3, as DNA: TGTGCCAGCAGCTCCGGGGGGACCCAGTACTTC.

This clonotype was found a few times. The chain is built from TRBV24-1 and TRBJ2-3; D possibly matches TRBD1 or TRBD2 (6 bases each). The CDR3 sequence is 15 residues long. CDR1 and CDR2 from the germline V gene are KGHDR and SFDVKD. The ends were cut back, 5 bases at V and 1 base at J, with 12 bases in the middle. CDR3 region: CATSAYRGGTDTQYF. The CDR3 DNA follows: TGTGCCACCAGTGCCTATAGGGGGGGCACAGATACGCAGTATTTT.

This chain connects TRBV20-1 to TRBJ2-7; D is possibly TRBD1 (5 bases). CDR1 is DFQATT, CDR2 SNEGSKA, per germline (reference sequence). This CDR3 comprises 13 residues. V lost 2 bases to trimming and J lost 6 bases, with 14 bases between them. In nucleotides, the CDR3 is TGCAGTGCTAGAAGGCAGGGCTTAAGCGAGCAGTACTTC. It translates to CSARRQGLSEQYF.

Comments on this clonotype: A much larger clone sits a single nucleotide away, making a read error possible. The chain couples TRBV2 to TRBJ2-1; D remains unclear. Per germline, CDR1 SNHLY and CDR2 FYNNEI. Trimming left V 1 base short and J 5 bases short, with 3 bases between. The CDR3 runs 12 residues. The CDR3 is CASSEGDNEQFF. The CDR3 DNA reads as TGTGCCAGCAGTGAAGGGGACAATGAGCAGTTCTTC.

This clonotype was counted a few times. V gene TRBV5-1 combines with J gene TRBJ2-3, with 11 positions matching TRBD2. CDR3 length: 16 amino acids. V dropped 2 bases and J dropped 9; count of bases not matched to a gene: 11. The germline CDR1 and CDR2 sequences are SGHRS and YFSETQ. Here the CDR3 reads CASSLYPSGGTDTQYF. For the CDR3, the DNA is TGCGCCAGCAGCTTATATCCTAGCGGGGGGACGGACACGCAGTATTTT. Full variable domain (outside the CDR3, taken from reference TRBV5-1 and TRBJ2-3): KAGVTQTPRYLIKTRGQQVTLSCSPISGHRSVSWYQQTPGQGLQFLFEYFSETQRNKGNFPGRFSGRQFSNSRSEMNVSTLELGDSALYLCASSLYPSGGTDTQYFGPGTRLTVL.